This TCR beta chain originates from a study of blood T cell repertoires in COVID-19. At the level of the study: The origin of the acute and convalescent COVID-19 samples was the United States, Italy and Spain. In each case, the material was cDNA or gDNA derived from T cells, B-cell-depleted T cells, or PBMCs.

Germline CDR1 and CDR2: SEHNR and FQNEAQ (reference sequence). The CDR3 spans 15 residues. V trimming: 2 bases; J trimming: 1 base; junction bases outside the gene matches: 4. Source study methods: From reference gene primer amplification, estimates of nucleated cell counts were derived. Measured with immunoSEQ multiplex PCR; TCRdb has only the in-frame clones, and not every one. V and J calls and clone size are given by that table; D and trimming were obtained from the DNA. The data show approximately 200,000 clones, around 84% seen once. The sample was peripheral blood. The chain has TRBV7-9 and TRBJ1-1; 7 nucleotides line up with TRBD1. The receptor was derived from a man in his forties with acute or convalescent COVID-19. CDR3 sequence (DNA): TGTGCCAGCAGCTTACTGACAGGGAAGAACACTGAAGCTTTCTTT. It codes for CASSLLTGKNTEAFF.